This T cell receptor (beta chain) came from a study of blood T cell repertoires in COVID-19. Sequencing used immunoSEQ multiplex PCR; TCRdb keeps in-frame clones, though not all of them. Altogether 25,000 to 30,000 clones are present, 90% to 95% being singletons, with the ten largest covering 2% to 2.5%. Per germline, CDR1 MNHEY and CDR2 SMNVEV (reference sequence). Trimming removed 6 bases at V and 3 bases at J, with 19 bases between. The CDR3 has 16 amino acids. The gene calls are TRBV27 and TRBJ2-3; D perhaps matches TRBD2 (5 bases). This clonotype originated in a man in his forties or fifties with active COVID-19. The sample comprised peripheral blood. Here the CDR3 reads CASRITPTAETDTQYF. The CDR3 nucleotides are TGTGCCAGCAGGATTACACCTACAGCGGAAACAGATACGCAGTATTTT.